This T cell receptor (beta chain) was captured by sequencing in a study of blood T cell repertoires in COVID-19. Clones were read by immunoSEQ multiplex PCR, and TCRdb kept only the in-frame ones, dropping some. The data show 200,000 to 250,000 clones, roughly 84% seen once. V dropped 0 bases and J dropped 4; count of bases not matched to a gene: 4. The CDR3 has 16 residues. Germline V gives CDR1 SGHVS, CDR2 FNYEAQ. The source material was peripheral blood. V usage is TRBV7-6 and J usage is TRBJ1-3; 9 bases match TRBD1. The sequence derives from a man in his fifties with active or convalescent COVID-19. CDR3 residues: CASSLAYRGQGNTIYF. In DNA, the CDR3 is TGTGCCAGCAGCTTAGCGTACAGGGGGCAAGGAAACACCATATATTTT.